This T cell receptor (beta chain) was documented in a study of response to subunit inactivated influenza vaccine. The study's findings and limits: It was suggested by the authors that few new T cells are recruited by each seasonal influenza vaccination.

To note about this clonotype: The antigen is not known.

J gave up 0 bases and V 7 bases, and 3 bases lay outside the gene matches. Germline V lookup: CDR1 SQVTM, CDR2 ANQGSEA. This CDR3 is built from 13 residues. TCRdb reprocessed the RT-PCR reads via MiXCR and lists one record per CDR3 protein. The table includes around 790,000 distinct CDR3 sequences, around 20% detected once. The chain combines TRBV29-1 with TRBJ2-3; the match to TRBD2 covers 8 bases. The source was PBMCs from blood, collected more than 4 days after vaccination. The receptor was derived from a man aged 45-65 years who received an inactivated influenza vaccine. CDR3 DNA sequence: TGCAGCGAAATAGCGGGGAGCACAGATACGCAGTATTTT. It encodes CSEIAGSTDTQYF.